The 18 T cell receptor beta chains below were found in one sample sequenced in a study of early T cells in non-severe SARS-CoV-2 infection. TCRdb analysed the 5' RACE reads with MiXCR anew, one entry per CDR3 protein. The sample lists around 80,000 distinct CDR3 sequences; about an eighth were seen once. The sequenced material came from whole blood. All receptors come from an adult who was a healthcare worker with PCR-confirmed SARS-CoV-2 infection or an uninfected control (not recorded which).

Many counts were recorded for this clonotype. The rearrangement links TRBV20-1 to TRBJ2-3; 14 bases map to TRBD2. CDR1 and CDR2 (germline): DFQATT, SNEGSKA (reference sequence). The CDR3 is 17 residues long. Unmatched junction bases numbered 11, after V lost 5 bases and J lost 4 bases. In DNA form, the CDR3 reads TGCAGTGCTCTACCCGGACTAGCGGGAGGTACCTCAGATACGCAGTATTTT. Protein product: CSALPGLAGGTSDTQYF.

A single count supports this clonotype. This chain uses TRBV4-1 with TRBJ2-7; TRBD1 aligns across 7 bases. The CDR3 covers 15 residues. V lost 5 bases, J lost 5 bases, and 12 bases stayed unmatched. Germline V CDR1 and CDR2: MGHRA, YSYEKL. This CDR3 reads CASSFTGDRSDEQYF. The CDR3 DNA sequence: TGCGCCAGCAGCTTCACAGGGGACCGTAGCGACGAGCAGTACTTC.

V usage is TRBV19 and J usage is TRBJ2-1, with 10 bases fitting TRBD2. The CDR3 totals 14 residues. V was pared by 6 bases and J by 8 bases, with 7 bases of the junction left unmatched. Germline CDR1 is LNHDA and CDR2 is SQIVND (reference sequence). CDR3 sequence reads: CASRRTSGPYEQFF. The DNA of the CDR3 is TGTGCCAGTAGAAGGACTAGCGGCCCCTATGAGCAGTTCTTC.

This clonotype came up many times. The gene calls are TRBV27 and TRBJ2-3; tentative D call: TRBD2 (5 bases). Trimming stripped 2 bases from V and 6 bases from J, with 6 bases between. The CDR3 totals 12 residues. Germline V CDR1 and CDR2: MNHEY, SMNVEV (reference sequence). CDR3 bases: TGTGCCAGCAGTTTAAGAGGGGATACGCAGTATTTT. Translated, it gives CASSLRGDTQYF.

To note about this clonotype: Compared with germline, one end of the junction differs, possibly owing to a read error. The V and J genes are TRBV18 and TRBJ1-2; 12 bases line up with TRBD1. Germline CDR1 reads KGHSH; CDR2 reads LQKENI. The CDR3 runs 14 residues. CDR3 loop: CPSSPGQGAYGYTF. In DNA, the CDR3 is TGTCCCAGCTCACCGGGACAGGGGGCCTATGGCTACACCTTC.

Ten or more counts support this clonotype. The chain combines TRBV27 with TRBJ2-7; no definite D call. The CDR3 runs to 16 residues. Germline-derived CDR1 and CDR2 are MNHEY and SMNVEV (reference sequence). Deletions cut 5 bases from V and 1 base from J, with 18 bases between. The CDR3 is CASSPRNLGSSYEQYF. CDR3 DNA: TGTGCCAGCAGTCCGAGGAATTTGGGTTCTTCCTACGAGCAGTACTTC.

V and J are TRBV28 and TRBJ2-3, with no clear D. Germline CDR1 is MDHEN and CDR2 is SYDVKM. The CDR3 has 15 residues. The V end was cut by 8 bases, the J end by 0 bases, with 15 bases between. The CDR3 sequence: CASGSVSISTDTQYF. The DNA of the CDR3 is TGTGCCAGCGGGTCGGTCAGCATTAGCACAGATACGCAGTATTTT.

This clonotype was observed at least ten times. The CDR3 DNA sequence: TGTGCCAGCAGCTCCGAATCCTACGAGCAGTACTTC. Translation: CASSSESYEQYF. This sequence joins TRBV7-9 and TRBJ2-7, with no clear D. The CDR3 runs to 12 residues. From germline, CDR1 is SEHNR and CDR2 FQNEAQ (reference sequence). Trimming pared 4 bases from V and 1 base from J, leaving 5 bases between.

The chain combines TRBV3-1 with TRBJ2-7, with 8 bases fitting TRBD1. The length of the CDR3 is 16 residues. V lost 2 bases and J lost 5; bases outside the gene matches: 11. CDR1 and CDR2 (germline): LGHDT, YNNKEL (reference sequence). This chain's CDR3 is CASSQYGRQGSNEQYF. In nucleotides, the CDR3 is TGTGCCAGCAGCCAATATGGGAGACAGGGGTCCAACGAGCAGTACTTC.

This clonotype was seen at least ten times. V is TRBV24-1 and J is TRBJ2-1; no definite D call. CDR1 and CDR2 (germline): KGHDR, SFDVKD. Trimming shortened V by 7 bases and J by 8 bases, and 20 bases separated the two germline ends. CDR3 length equals 15 residues. The CDR3 DNA sequence: TGTGCCACCAGCCCGTGGGTAGCCGGCCACGATGAGCAGTTCTTC. Its translation is CATSPWVAGHDEQFF.

The rearrangement links TRBV6-6 to TRBJ2-3; D gene ambiguous. This CDR3 comprises 14 residues. V lost 0 bases and J lost 4, with 8 bases in between. Germline lookup yields CDR1 MNHNY and CDR2 SVGAGI (reference sequence). CDR3 in DNA: TGTGCCAGCAGTTACTCTGACTTCCCAGATACGCAGTATTTT. It is translated as CASSYSDFPDTQYF.

The chain links TRBV20-1 to TRBJ2-7, with D possibly TRBD2 on 5 matching bases. The CDR3 contains 14 residues. V dropped 6 bases and J dropped 4 bases, with 19 bases sitting between them. In germline, CDR1 is DFQATT, CDR2 SNEGSKA (reference sequence). The CDR3 DNA is TGCAGTGCCCAAAGTGGGAGAGTTTCGTACGAGCAGTACTTC. Its protein product is CSAQSGRVSYEQYF.

The table lists this clonotype with a few counts. The chain combines TRBV7-3 with TRBJ2-3; a possible D gene is TRBD2 (5 bases). The germline V gene encodes CDR1 SGHTA and CDR2 FQGTGA. Trimming took off 1 base at V and 6 bases at J, with 23 bases between the two ends. The CDR3 has 18 amino acids. This CDR3 is CASSLRGGRGFRSDTQYF. CDR3 DNA: TGTGCCAGCAGCTTAAGAGGTGGCCGGGGTTTCAGATCGGATACGCAGTATTTT.

This clonotype was seen more than once but under ten times. This chain joins TRBV5-4 and TRBJ1-1; D is uncertain. This CDR3 has 14 amino acids. Germline V gene data show CDR1 as SGHNT and CDR2 as YYREEE (reference sequence). Trimming cost V 2 bases and J 6 bases, with 14 bases left between them. In DNA form, the CDR3 reads TGTGCCAGCAGCTTTCGGGAAATCGGTTCTGAAGCTTTCTTT. Translating gives CASSFREIGSEAFF.

As to this clonotype: Given a much more abundant clone one base away, this may be a read error. The J gene is TRBJ1-6, the V gene TRBV12-3 or TRBV12-4; D unresolved. The CDR3 is 15 amino acids. This chain's CDR3 is CVSTDYSSYNSPLHF. DNA of the CDR3: TGTGTCAGCACCGACTACAGCTCCTATAATTCACCCCTCCACTTT.

A few counts support this clonotype. V gene TRBV28 combines with J gene TRBJ2-7; TRBD2 matches at 12 bases. V gave up 7 bases and J gave up 6 bases; unmatched junction bases: 10. The germline gives CDR1 MDHEN, CDR2 SYDVKM. The CDR3 runs 15 residues. CDR3 coding DNA: TGTGCCAGCAACACAAGGGGACTAGCGGGCTGCGAGCAGTACTTC. Translating gives CASNTRGLAGCEQYF.

This clonotype was observed a handful of times. The V call is TRBV9, the J call TRBJ2-1; no definite D call. From germline, CDR1 is SGDLS and CDR2 YYNGEE. This CDR3 region has 14 residues. Trimming removed 2 bases at V and 0 bases at J, with 6 bases between. CDR3 bases: TGTGCCAGCAGCGTCTCCCTCTCCTACAATGAGCAGTTCTTC. Translating it yields CASSVSLSYNEQFF.

This clonotype is medium-sized (0.01 to 0.1%) by share. The rearrangement links TRBV29-1 to TRBJ2-1; 10 nucleotides align to TRBD2. CDR3 length: 14 amino acids. Germline V gives CDR1 SQVTM, CDR2 ANQGSEA. V trimming: 4 bases; J trimming: 4 bases; junction bases outside the gene matches: 4. The CDR3 nucleotides are TGCAGCGTTGTCCGGACTAGCGGTTACAATGAGCAGTTCTTC. Its protein is CSVVRTSGYNEQFF.